Below, 14 T cell receptor beta chains from the same sample are listed, as sequenced in a study of blood T cell repertoires in COVID-19. TCRdb's table, derived via immunoSEQ multiplex PCR, lists solely in-frame clones and lacks some. The table has about 99,000 clones, about 87% seen once; the top ten hold around 13%. Sequenced: peripheral blood. All receptors come from a human donor in a cohort sampled during active or convalescent COVID-19.

This chain links TRBV7-2 with TRBJ2-2; TRBD1 aligns across 7 bases. CDR1 is SGHTA, CDR2 FQGNSA, per germline. The J segment lost 7 bases and the V segment lost 2 bases, leaving 10 bases of the junction unmatched. There are 16 residues in the CDR3. The CDR3 spells CASSLRPNRGLGELFF. The CDR3 DNA follows: TGTGCCAGCAGCTTACGGCCAAACAGGGGTCTCGGGGAGCTGTTTTTT. Together with reference TRBV7-2 and TRBJ2-2, the CDR3 gives the full variable domain: GAGVSQSPSNKVTEKGKDVELRCDPISGHTALYWYRQSLGQGLEFLIYFQGNSAPDKSGLPSDRFSAERTGGSVSTLTIQRTQQEDSAVYLCASSLRPNRGLGELFFGEGSRLTVL.

The genes are TRBV7-2 and TRBJ2-7; D possibly corresponds to TRBD2 (5 bases). With 3 bases removed from V and 4 bases from J, the gap between germline ends came to 16 bases. The germline V gene has CDR1 SGHTA and CDR2 FQGNSA. The CDR3 sequence is 15 residues long. The CDR3 loop is CASSLKLGGEYEQYF. The CDR3 nucleotides are TGTGCCAGCAGCTTGAAGTTGGGTGGGGAGTACGAGCAGTACTTC.

This clone has only one observation. The chain carries TRBV7-2 and TRBJ1-6; D is possibly TRBD1 (5 bases). The germline V gene has CDR1 SGHTA and CDR2 FQGNSA. The germline V and J ends were trimmed by 4 bases and 5 bases, with 12 bases remaining between them. The CDR3 contains 15 residues. The CDR3 sequence is CASSYQGGDNSPLHF. CDR3 coding DNA: TGTGCCAGCAGCTATCAGGGTGGAGATAATTCACCCCTCCACTTT.

The V call is TRBV6-1, the J call TRBJ2-7; D is perhaps TRBD1 (6 bases). Germline V CDR1 and CDR2: MNHNS, SASEGT. Trimming left V 1 base short and J 12 bases short, with 13 bases between. The CDR3 totals 12 residues. The CDR3 sequence is CASSEGDTGGYF. In nucleotides, the CDR3 is TGTGCCAGCAGTGAAGGGGACACCGGAGGGTACTTC.

CDR3 protein: CASSHNDRDNEKLFF. As DNA, the CDR3 is TGCGCCAGCAGCCATAATGACAGGGACAATGAAAAACTGTTTTTT. The chain is built from TRBV4-1 and TRBJ1-4; TRBD1 matches at 7 bases. Losses at the gene ends were 3 bases for V and 5 bases for J; bases not matched to a gene: 6. The CDR3 sequence is 15 residues long. Germline loops: CDR1 MGHRA, CDR2 YSYEKL.

This rearrangement joins TRBV27 to TRBJ1-4; no reliable D call. The V end was cut by 3 bases, the J end by 8 bases, with 10 bases between. Germline CDR1 reads MNHEY; CDR2 reads SMNVEV (reference sequence). The CDR3 runs 13 residues. The CDR3, as DNA: TGTGCCAGCAGTTTCAAGCCCGTGGAAAAACTGTTTTTT. Translated: CASSFKPVEKLFF.

The V and J genes are TRBV6-2 or TRBV6-3 and TRBJ2-3; a possible D gene is TRBD1 (6 bases). Trimming cost V 1 base and J 5 bases, with 13 bases left between them. Germline V CDR1 and CDR2: MNHEY, SVGEGT. The CDR3 runs to 15 residues. The CDR3 DNA reads TGTGCCAGCAGTTACTTGGTGGGGGCCGGAGATACGCAGTATTTT. Its translation is CASSYLVGAGDTQYF.

The chain recombines TRBV29-1 with TRBJ2-5, with D perhaps TRBD2 (5 bases). V lost 1 base and J 5 bases, leaving 8 bases between the germline ends. CDR1 and CDR2 (germline): SQVTM, ANQGSEA. The CDR3 sequence is 12 residues long. The chain's CDR3 is CSVEGSGETQYF. CDR3 nucleotide sequence: TGCAGCGTTGAAGGGTCGGGGGAGACCCAGTACTTC.

The V and J genes are TRBV7-6 and TRBJ1-5; 7 positions match TRBD1. This CDR3 is 15 amino acids long. Germline CDR1 SGHVS, CDR2 FNYEAQ. Unmatched junction bases numbered 0, after V lost 1 base and J lost 0 bases. This CDR3 reads CASSLGDSSNQPQHF. The CDR3 nucleotides are TGTGCCAGCAGCTTAGGGGACAGTAGCAATCAGCCCCAGCATTTT.

The chain uses TRBV30 and TRBJ1-3; no definite D call. Germline V lookup: CDR1 GTSNPN, CDR2 SVGIG (reference sequence). The CDR3 is 15 residues long. V was cut by 1 base and J by 0 bases, with 10 bases left in between. For the CDR3, the DNA is TGTGCCTGGAGTGGGACTTCTCCCTCTGGAAACACCATATATTTT. Amino acid sequence: CAWSGTSPSGNTIYF.

This clone was detected a few times. The V call is TRBV11-3, the J call TRBJ2-5; TRBD1 aligns across 10 bases. Losses at the gene ends were 5 bases for V and 3 bases for J; bases not matched to a gene: 0. This CDR3 comprises 13 residues. Germline lookup yields CDR1 SGHNT and CDR2 YENEEA. The CDR3 loop is CASSGTGEETQYF. CDR3 nucleotides: TGTGCCAGCAGCGGGACAGGGGAAGAGACCCAGTACTTC.

J is TRBJ2-7 and V is TRBV24-1; D call uncertain. This CDR3 region has 12 residues. Germline loops: CDR1 KGHDR, CDR2 SFDVKD. Trimming removed 9 bases at V and 3 bases at J, with 11 bases between. CDR3 residues: CATDITRYEQYF. CDR3 nucleotide sequence: TGTGCCACCGATATCACGCGCTACGAGCAGTACTTC.

V usage is TRBV11-3 and J usage is TRBJ1-5; a weak D match, TRBD1 (6 bases). The CDR3 runs to 18 residues. The V end lost 7 bases, the J end lost 3 bases, and 25 bases lay between the germline ends. Looked up from germline, CDR1 is SGHNT and CDR2 is YENEEA. Here the CDR3 reads CASTDRPTEIYDNQPQHF. CDR3 nucleotides: TGTGCCAGCACTGACAGGCCGACGGAGATATATGACAATCAGCCCCAGCATTTT.

The CDR3 DNA reads TGTGCCAGCAGCTTAGATGGGACTAGCGGGGGTTACGGGGAGCTGTTTTTT. It specifies CASSLDGTSGGYGELFF. This chain joins TRBV7-2 and TRBJ2-2; TRBD2 agrees at 14 bases. V lost 1 base and J lost 7; bases outside the gene matches: 5. The CDR3 loop spans 17 amino acids. CDR1 SGHTA and CDR2 FQGNSA come from the germline V gene.